The next 13 T cell receptor beta chains were all read from a single sample in a study of CD8 T cells in ankylosing spondylitis. Using its own MiXCR run on the 5' RACE reads, TCRdb lists one record per CDR3 protein. The sample contains under 150,000 distinct CDR3 sequences, 9.3% of which appear only once. Material: blood, either unsorted or a sorted T cell fraction (not recorded which). These receptor sequences come from a male donor with ankylosing spondylitis or in good health (not recorded which).

This clonotype showed up many times. This chain uses TRBV6-6 with TRBJ1-5; D unclear. Deletions cut 5 bases from V and 2 bases from J, with 4 bases between. Germline V CDR1 and CDR2: MNHNY, SVGAGI (reference sequence). This CDR3 comprises 12 residues. CDR3 sequence: CASSDGNQPQHF. The CDR3 DNA follows: TGTGCCAGCAGTGACGGCAATCAGCCCCAGCATTTT.

This clonotype was observed a few times. The rearrangement joins TRBV5-5 to TRBJ1-4; D may be TRBD1 (5 bases). The CDR3 is 14 residues long. The germline V gene encodes CDR1 SGHKS and CDR2 YYEKEE (reference sequence). V was cut by 4 bases and J by 6 bases, with 13 bases left in between. CDR3 DNA sequence: TGTGCCAGCAGCCAACAGCGAGGGGATGAAAAACTGTTTTTT. It translates to CASSQQRGDEKLFF.

This clonotype came up many times. The V gene is TRBV5-1, the J gene TRBJ2-5, with 7 positions matching TRBD1. This CDR3 contains 13 residues. Trimming took 4 bases from V and 3 from J; bases not matched to a gene: 3. Looked up from germline, CDR1 is SGHRS and CDR2 is YFSETQ. The CDR3 loop is CASSIGTEETQYF. CDR3 nucleotides: TGCGCCAGCAGCATAGGGACAGAAGAGACCCAGTACTTC.

In this sample, this clonotype turned up many times. The rearrangement links TRBV7-2 to TRBJ2-7; 7 nucleotides agree with TRBD2. Germline V gives CDR1 SGHTA, CDR2 FQGNSA. This CDR3 has 14 residues. V shed 4 bases and J 0 bases; nucleotides not matched to a gene: 3. The CDR3 DNA follows: TGTGCCAGCAGCTCGACTAGCCCCTCCTACGAGCAGTACTTC. Its translation: CASSSTSPSYEQYF. The whole variable domain, filled in from reference TRBV7-2 and TRBJ2-7, reads GAGVSQSPSNKVTEKGKDVELRCDPISGHTALYWYRQSLGQGLEFLIYFQGNSAPDKSGLPSDRFSAERTGGSVSTLTIQRTQQEDSAVYLCASSSTSPSYEQYFGPGTRLTVT.

The rearrangement links TRBV7-7 to TRBJ2-5; 10 bases agree with TRBD2. V trimming: 5 bases; J trimming: 7 bases; junction bases outside the gene matches: 4. Germline V lookup: CDR1 SSHAT, CDR2 FNYEAQ (reference sequence). This CDR3 has 13 amino acids. CDR3 amino acids: CASSEEREGTQYF. CDR3 sequence (DNA): TGTGCCAGCAGCGAGGAGCGGGAGGGGACCCAGTACTTC.

This clonotype was seen at least ten times. The V gene is TRBV29-1, the J gene TRBJ2-7; D not certain. Germline CDR1 reads SQVTM; CDR2 reads ANQGSEA. The length of the CDR3 is 12 residues. The V end was cut by 4 bases, the J end by 2 bases, with 9 bases between. As DNA, the CDR3 is TGCAGCGTTGGTGTCAGTGCCTACGAGCAGTACTTC. Its translation: CSVGVSAYEQYF.

This clonotype showed up just a few times. This chain uses TRBV20-1 with TRBJ1-1; 11 positions match TRBD1. The V and J ends lost 2 bases and 4 bases, in that order; junction bases with no gene match: 3. The CDR3 runs 14 residues. The germline gives CDR1 DFQATT, CDR2 SNEGSKA (reference sequence). The CDR3 nucleotides are TGCAGTGCTAGACTTGGGACAGGGGGCACTGAAGCTTTCTTT. Protein sequence: CSARLGTGGTEAFF.

This clonotype was seen repeatedly, ten times or more. As DNA, the CDR3 is TGTGCCAGCAGCTTAGCGGGAGGTTCCCAAGAGACCCAGTACTTC. Translation: CASSLAGGSQETQYF. This chain connects TRBV7-9 to TRBJ2-5; a possible D gene is TRBD2 (6 bases). V was trimmed by 0 bases and J by 1 base, leaving 9 bases between them. Germline CDR1 SEHNR, CDR2 FQNEAQ (reference sequence). This CDR3 region has 15 residues.

This clonotype was seen repeatedly, ten times or more. The CDR3 nucleotides read TGCAGTGCTAGACCCCCCAGACGGGGTTCGTTTTACGAGCAGTACTTC. It translates to CSARPPRRGSFYEQYF. V and J are TRBV20-1 and TRBJ2-7; tentatively, D is TRBD2 (5 bases). Germline CDR1 reads DFQATT; CDR2 reads SNEGSKA (reference sequence). CDR3 length: 16 residues. V lost 2 bases to trimming and J lost 4 bases, with 21 bases between them.

The chain links TRBV5-1 to TRBJ2-3; D call uncertain. The V end lost 3 bases, the J end lost 6 bases, and 8 bases lay between the germline ends. Looked up from germline, CDR1 is SGHRS and CDR2 is YFSETQ. This CDR3 is 12 amino acids long. The DNA of the CDR3 is TGCGCCAGCAGCTCGTTGGCGGATACGCAGTATTTT. It encodes CASSSLADTQYF.

This clonotype was detected a few times. V is TRBV20-1 and J is TRBJ2-1, with D unclear. This CDR3 has 16 residues. Trimming cost V 4 bases and J 1 base, with 17 bases left between them. Germline V CDR1 and CDR2: DFQATT, SNEGSKA (reference sequence). The CDR3 nucleotides read TGCAGTGCTAACCTACGGTCGACTGGTTCCTACAATGAGCAGTTCTTC. Translating it yields CSANLRSTGSYNEQFF.

This clonotype was recorded many times. The gene calls are TRBV20-1 and TRBJ1-2; D gene unclear. This CDR3 region has 12 residues. Trimming left V 0 bases short and J 8 bases short, with 10 bases between. Germline V gene data show CDR1 as DFQATT and CDR2 as SNEGSKA (reference sequence). The CDR3 region has the DNA TGCAGTGCTAGAGACACGTCCGGGGGCTACACCTTC. This encodes CSARDTSGGYTF.

This clonotype was counted at least ten times. An end of the junction does not agree with germline; a read error may underlie this. The chain combines TRBV12-3 or TRBV12-4 with TRBJ2-1; D unclear. The CDR3 spans 12 residues. The CDR3 is CASSFINNDQFF. The CDR3 nucleotides read TGTGCCAGCAGTTTTATTAACAATGATCAGTTCTTC.